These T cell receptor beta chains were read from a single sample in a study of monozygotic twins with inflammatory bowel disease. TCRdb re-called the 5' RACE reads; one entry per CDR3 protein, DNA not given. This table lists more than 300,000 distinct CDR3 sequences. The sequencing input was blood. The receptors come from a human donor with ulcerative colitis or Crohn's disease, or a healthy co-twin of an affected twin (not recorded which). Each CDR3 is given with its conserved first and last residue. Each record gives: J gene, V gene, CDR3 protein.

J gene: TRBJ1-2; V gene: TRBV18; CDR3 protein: CASSPDRLNYGYTF
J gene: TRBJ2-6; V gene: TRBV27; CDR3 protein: CASSLSPGGASGANVLTF
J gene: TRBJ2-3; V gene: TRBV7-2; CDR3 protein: CASSLGRIRGDTQYF
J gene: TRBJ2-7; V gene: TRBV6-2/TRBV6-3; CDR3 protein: CASSYPSYEQYF
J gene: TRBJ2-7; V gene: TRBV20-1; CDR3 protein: CSARDIRAHYEQYF
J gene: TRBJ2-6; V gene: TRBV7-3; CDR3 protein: CASSSTTSGANVLTF
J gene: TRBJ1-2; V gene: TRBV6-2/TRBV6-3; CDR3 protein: CASRPGLDYGYTF
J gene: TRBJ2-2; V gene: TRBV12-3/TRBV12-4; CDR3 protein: CASSFRVGDTGELFF
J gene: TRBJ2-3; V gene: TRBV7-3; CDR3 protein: CASSLAPTSTDTQYF
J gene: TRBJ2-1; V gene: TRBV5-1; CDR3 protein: CASSLIVFGGASNEQFF
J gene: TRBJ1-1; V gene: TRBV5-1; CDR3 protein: CASGDQGTGAFF
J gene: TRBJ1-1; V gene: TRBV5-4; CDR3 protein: CASSFGTGGDTEAFF
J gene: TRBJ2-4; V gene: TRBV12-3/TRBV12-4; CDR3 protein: CASTIKGGGNIQYF
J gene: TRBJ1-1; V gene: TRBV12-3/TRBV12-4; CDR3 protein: CASSLGLGYTEAFF
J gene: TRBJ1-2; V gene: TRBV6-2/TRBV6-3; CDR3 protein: CASTYSGVGYTF
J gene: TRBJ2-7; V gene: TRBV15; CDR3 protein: CATSRAGPYEQYF
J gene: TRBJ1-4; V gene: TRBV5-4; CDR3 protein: CASSFTGDEEKLFF
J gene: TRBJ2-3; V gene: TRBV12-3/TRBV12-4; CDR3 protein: CASSKGTSGGTDTQYF
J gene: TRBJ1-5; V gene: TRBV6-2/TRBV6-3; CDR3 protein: CASSFVARGGDSNQPQHF
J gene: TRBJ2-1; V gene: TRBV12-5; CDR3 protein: CASGPGQGNNEQFF
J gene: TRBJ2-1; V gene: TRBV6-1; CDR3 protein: CASSDWSGTGPNEQFF
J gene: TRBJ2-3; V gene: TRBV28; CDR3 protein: CASFQGAGVWNTQYF
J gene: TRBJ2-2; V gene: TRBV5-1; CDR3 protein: CASSLGASGELFF
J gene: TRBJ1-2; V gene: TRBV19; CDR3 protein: CASTLQTGGARGYTF